Each of the 26 T cell receptor beta chains below was sequenced from the same sample in a study of T-cell memory formation after mild COVID-19. TCRdb redid the calling of the 5' RACE reads with MiXCR, one entry per CDR3 protein. The repertoire holds roughly 380,000 distinct CDR3 sequences, with 25% to 30% as singletons. Sequenced sample: PBMCs or a T cell subset sorted from them (not recorded which). The receptor source for this set is an adult woman who had mild COVID-19 (a few samples of this study predate the infection). Cell type and time point are not known.

The chain couples TRBV2 to TRBJ2-1; TRBD2 matches at 10 bases. CDR1 is SNHLY, CDR2 FYNNEI, per germline. The CDR3 is 14 amino acids. V shed 4 bases, J shed 7 bases, and the junction held 4 bases outside the gene matches. CDR3 region: CASSGAGGPNEQFF. The CDR3 DNA reads TGTGCCAGCAGTGGAGCGGGAGGGCCAAATGAGCAGTTCTTC. The full variable domain, in which reference TRBV2 and TRBJ2-1 provide the parts outside the CDR3, is EPEVTQTPSHQVTQMGQEVILRCVPISNHLYFYWYRQILGQKVEFLVSFYNNEISEKSEIFDDQFSVERPDGSNFTLKIRSTKLEDSAMYFCASSGAGGPNEQFFGPGTRLTVL.

V and J are TRBV5-1 and TRBJ2-2; tentatively, D is TRBD2 (5 bases). The CDR3 contains 17 residues. Deletions cut 1 base from V and 2 bases from J, with 15 bases between. Per germline, CDR1 SGHRS and CDR2 YFSETQ. The CDR3 DNA reads TGCGCCAGCAGCTTGCGGTCTCTAGCAGCTAACACCGGGGAGCTGTTTTTT. Protein: CASSLRSLAANTGELFF.

The rearrangement links TRBV29-1 to TRBJ2-1; tentatively, D is TRBD1 or TRBD2 (5 bases each). The CDR3 extends over 14 amino acids. CDR1 is SQVTM and CDR2 is ANQGSEA in the germline V gene. The V end lost 3 bases, the J end lost 6 bases, and 15 bases lay between the germline ends. CDR3 protein: CSVDQRGRGNEQFF. In DNA form, the CDR3 reads TGCAGCGTTGATCAACGGGGCCGGGGCAATGAGCAGTTCTTC.

The chain combines TRBV11-2 with TRBJ2-1, with 13 bases fitting TRBD2. This CDR3 is 18 amino acids long. V shed 5 bases, J shed 5 bases, and the junction held 12 bases outside the gene matches. CDR1 SGHAT and CDR2 FQNNGV come from the germline V gene. The CDR3 nucleotides are TGTGCCAGCAGCACAAGGACTAGCGGGAGAACAAGAAACAATGAGCAGTTCTTC. Translation: CASSTRTSGRTRNNEQFF.

The chain joins TRBV29-1 to TRBJ2-1, with 12 bases lining up with TRBD2. The V and J ends lost 1 base and 5 bases, in that order; junction bases with no gene match: 9. CDR3 size: 17 residues. Germline V gene sequence: CDR1 SQVTM, CDR2 ANQGSEA. The DNA for the CDR3 is TGCAGCGTTGAAGGCCTAGCGGGAGGGTTGTGGAACAATGAGCAGTTCTTC. Translated: CSVEGLAGGLWNNEQFF.

This chain joins TRBV20-1 and TRBJ2-7; TRBD2 matches 9 bases. This CDR3 spans 12 amino acids. CDR1 and CDR2 (germline): DFQATT, SNEGSKA (reference sequence). Losses at the gene ends were 5 bases for V and 5 bases for J; bases not matched to a gene: 4. The CDR3 protein is CSAGGLAHEQYF. CDR3 DNA sequence: TGCAGTGCTGGGGGACTAGCCCACGAGCAGTACTTC.

This clonotype is labeled medium-sized. This chain joins TRBV7-9 and TRBJ2-3; D call uncertain. The CDR3 has 10 residues. The germline V gene encodes CDR1 SEHNR and CDR2 FQNEAQ (reference sequence). Trimming left V 5 bases short and J 6 bases short, with 3 bases between. CDR3 region: CASSADTQYF. The CDR3 DNA sequence: TGTGCCAGCAGCGCGGATACGCAGTATTTT.

The chain employs TRBV2 and TRBJ2-7; D unresolved. CDR3 length: 17 residues. V lost 9 bases, J lost 1 base, and 25 bases lay in between. CDR1 SNHLY and CDR2 FYNNEI come from the germline V gene. CDR3 in amino acids: CASSPGSLRPLSYEQYF. The CDR3 DNA is TGTGCCAGTTCCCCGGGCTCCCTCAGACCCCTTTCCTACGAGCAGTACTTC.

The chain has TRBV12-3 or TRBV12-4 and TRBJ2-7, with 8 bases that match TRBD1. The CDR3 is 14 amino acids. The J segment lost 6 bases and the V segment lost 3 bases, leaving 7 bases of the junction unmatched. The CDR3 protein is CASSFGQGLTEQYF. The CDR3 DNA reads as TGTGCCAGCAGTTTTGGACAGGGCTTGACCGAGCAGTACTTC.

This chain connects TRBV5-6 to TRBJ1-6; possibly TRBD1 for D (6 bases). CDR3 length equals 15 residues. The V gene lost 1 base and the J gene lost 7 bases, with 12 bases spanning the gap. From germline, CDR1 is SGHDT and CDR2 YYEEEE. The CDR3 DNA reads TGTGCCAGCAGCTTGAGGGGGGTAGAAAATTCACCCCTCCACTTT. It codes for CASSLRGVENSPLHF.

This clonotype was detected a few times. The chain uses TRBV18 and TRBJ1-1; D remains ambiguous. Germline V gene data show CDR1 as KGHSH and CDR2 as LQKENI. V was shortened by 3 bases and J by 1 base, with 9 bases between the two germline ends. This CDR3 region has 14 residues. The CDR3 region is CASSPQSENTEAFF. Here the CDR3 DNA reads TGTGCCAGCTCACCGCAGTCCGAGAACACTGAAGCTTTCTTT.

This clonotype has more than one count but fewer than ten. The rearrangement uses TRBV5-5 and TRBJ2-1; unclear D gene. V lost 5 bases to trimming and J lost 0 bases, with 12 bases between them. Germline-derived CDR1 and CDR2 are SGHKS and YYEKEE (reference sequence). This CDR3 spans 15 amino acids. CDR3 nucleotide sequence: TGTGCCAGCAGTTCCGGACCGAGCTCCTACAATGAGCAGTTCTTC. Its translation: CASSSGPSSYNEQFF.

This clonotype has just a few counts. This chain uses TRBV28 with TRBJ2-1; a weak D match, TRBD2 (6 bases). CDR3 length: 16 amino acids. The germline V gene has CDR1 MDHEN and CDR2 SYDVKM. Trimming stripped 5 bases from V and 1 base from J, with 15 bases between. The CDR3 DNA reads TGTGCCAGCAGTACCCCGACTAGTAGGTCCTACAATGAGCAGTTCTTC. Protein product: CASSTPTSRSYNEQFF.

CDR3 coding DNA: TGTGCCAGCAGCTTAGCCCAGCGGCCGACTAGCACAGATACGCAGTATTTT. Its translation is CASSLAQRPTSTDTQYF. The J gene is TRBJ2-3, the V gene TRBV7-9; weak D call: TRBD2 (5 bases). V lost 0 bases and J lost 0, with 13 bases in between. This CDR3 is built from 17 residues. CDR1 is SEHNR, CDR2 FQNEAQ, per germline (reference sequence).

A few counts support this clonotype. The chain carries TRBV7-8 and TRBJ2-1; D uncertain. The length of the CDR3 is 15 residues. Per germline, CDR1 SGHVS and CDR2 FQNEAQ. V was pared by 5 bases and J by 2 bases, with 13 bases between. DNA for the CDR3: TGTGCCAGCAGCAACGAGAGAATAGCCTACAATGAGCAGTTCTTC. Its translation is CASSNERIAYNEQFF.

This clonotype was counted between two and nine times. The chain is built from TRBV29-1 and TRBJ2-5; a possible D gene is TRBD2 (7 bases). The CDR3 has 15 amino acids. V was cut by 7 bases and J by 1 base, with 19 bases left in between. Germline V gene data show CDR1 as SQVTM and CDR2 as ANQGSEA. The CDR3 spells CSAKGGAKGQETQYF. In nucleotides, the CDR3 is TGCAGCGCAAAGGGGGGGGCAAAAGGCCAAGAGACCCAGTACTTC. The full variable domain, with the rest looked up from reference TRBV29-1 and TRBJ2-5, is SAVISQKPSRDICQRGTSLTIQCQVDSQVTMMFWYRQQPGQSLTLIATANQGSEATYESGFVIDKFPISRPNLTFSTLTVSNMSPEDSSIYLCSAKGGAKGQETQYFGPGTRLLVL.

The table lists this clonotype with a few counts. The chain employs TRBV7-2 and TRBJ2-1, with a tentative D call TRBD1 (6 bases). Germline V gene data show CDR1 as SGHTA and CDR2 as FQGNSA. V was trimmed by 1 base and J by 4 bases, leaving 8 bases between them. The CDR3 totals 14 residues. The CDR3 loop is CASSLGGQYNEQFF. CDR3 sequence (DNA): TGTGCCAGCAGCTTAGGGGGACAATACAATGAGCAGTTCTTC.

This rearrangement joins TRBV24-1 to TRBJ1-2, with a possible D match to TRBD1 (6 bases). With 6 bases removed from V and 1 base from J, the gap between germline ends came to 11 bases. The germline V gene has CDR1 KGHDR and CDR2 SFDVKD. CDR3 length equals 14 residues. The CDR3 region is CATSPAGDNYGYTF. The DNA for the CDR3 is TGTGCCACCAGTCCGGCAGGGGATAACTATGGCTACACCTTC.

This clonotype was observed a few times. DNA of the CDR3: TGTGCCAGCAGTGTCCGGACAGCTAGCAATCAGCCCCAGCATTTT. Translation gives CASSVRTASNQPQHF. The chain has TRBV27 and TRBJ1-5, with a possible D match to TRBD1 (6 bases). V was trimmed by 5 bases and J by 0 bases, leaving 11 bases between them. The CDR3 runs to 15 residues. Germline assignment: CDR1 MNHEY and CDR2 SMNVEV (reference sequence).

V is TRBV11-2 and J is TRBJ2-5, with D unresolved. CDR1 and CDR2 (germline): SGHAT, FQNNGV. Between the trimmed V and J ends, which lost 5 bases and 0 bases, there was a span of 13 bases. The CDR3 runs to 15 residues. CDR3 loop: CASSLKMANQETQYF. In DNA form, the CDR3 reads TGTGCCAGCAGCCTAAAGATGGCAAACCAAGAGACCCAGTACTTC. The full variable domain, with the rest looked up from reference TRBV11-2 and TRBJ2-5, is EAGVAQSPRYKIIEKRQSVAFWCNPISGHATLYWYQQILGQGPKLLIQFQNNGVVDDSQLPKDRFSAERLKGVDSTLKIQPAKLEDSAVYLCASSLKMANQETQYFGPGTRLLVL.

A note on this clonotype: The CDR3 end shows no conserved phenylalanine or tryptophan, and so a read error is likely. The chain joins TRBV6-6 to TRBJ2-5; D might be TRBD1 (7 bases). This CDR3 region has 12 residues. Germline assignment: CDR1 MNHNY and CDR2 SVGAGI (reference sequence). Trimming shortened V by 10 bases and J by 7 bases, and 16 bases separated the two germline ends. CDR3 loop: CATIDREVTQYL. The DNA of the CDR3 is TGTGCCACCATCGACAGGGAGGTGACCCAGTACTTA.

This clonotype was seen many times. The gene calls are TRBV24-1 and TRBJ2-3, with D unresolved. Trimming stripped 4 bases from V and 10 bases from J, with 14 bases between. Per the germline V gene, CDR1 is KGHDR and CDR2 is SFDVKD. CDR3 size: 13 residues. The CDR3 nucleotides read TGTGCCACCAGTGACGTCGCCCTTGCTGCGCAGTATTTT. This encodes CATSDVALAAQYF.

Here the CDR3 reads CSARDGDRGYYGYTF. Written as DNA, the CDR3 is TGCAGTGCTAGAGATGGAGACAGGGGGTACTATGGCTACACCTTC. The genes are TRBV20-1 and TRBJ1-2, with 9 bases aligning to TRBD1. Germline V CDR1 and CDR2: DFQATT, SNEGSKA (reference sequence). CDR3 length: 15 residues. V was clipped by 0 bases and J by 3 bases; unmatched bases: 5.

This clonotype was counted a few times. The chain uses TRBV7-9 and TRBJ2-5; D is perhaps TRBD1 (7 bases). Germline assignment: CDR1 SEHNR and CDR2 FQNEAQ (reference sequence). This CDR3 contains 13 residues. Deletions cut 5 bases from V and 5 bases from J, with 12 bases between. CDR3 in amino acids: CASSQGGLETQYF. The DNA for the CDR3 is TGTGCCAGCAGCCAGGGGGGACTTGAGACCCAGTACTTC.

This clonotype was observed a few times. This rearrangement joins TRBV5-1 to TRBJ2-5; 10 bases fit TRBD2. The CDR3 runs 16 residues. V was pared by 0 bases and J by 1 base, with 3 bases of the junction left unmatched. CDR1 is SGHRS, CDR2 YFSETQ, per germline. The CDR3 DNA is TGCGCCAGCAGCTTGGTGTCTAGCGGGGGCCAAGAGACCCAGTACTTC. As protein: CASSLVSSGGQETQYF.

This clonotype was counted at least ten times. The genes are TRBV19 and TRBJ2-3; the match to TRBD2 covers 10 bases. CDR3 length equals 13 residues. The trim removed 9 bases at V and 1 base at J, leaving 1 base unmatched. The germline V gene has CDR1 LNHDA and CDR2 SQIVND (reference sequence). The CDR3 nucleotides read TGTGCCAGCGGACTAGCGGGCACAGATACGCAGTATTTT. This codes for CASGLAGTDTQYF.